These 21 T cell receptor beta chains share one sample of origin, sequenced in a study of breast tumors, draining lymph nodes, adjacent tissues. Samples came from axillary lymph nodes draining the breast cancer. TCRdb ran MiXCR on the multiplex PCR reads and lists one entry per CDR3 protein. Of about 180,000 distinct CDR3 sequences in the sample, 25% to 40% were seen once. Sequenced material: axillary lymph node tissue. The receptors stem from a female donor with breast cancer. Some clones in this sample may be carry-over from other donors' samples.

This clonotype was picked up many times. J is TRBJ1-2 and V is TRBV6-2 or TRBV6-3; D not certain. V lost 2 bases, J lost 3 bases, and 1 base lay in between. The germline V gene encodes CDR1 MNHEY and CDR2 SVGEGT. The CDR3 is 11 residues long. The CDR3 reads CASSYHYGYTF. The CDR3 DNA sequence: TGTGCCAGCAGTTACCACTATGGCTACACCTTC.

This clonotype was counted many times. The chain joins TRBV19 to TRBJ2-3; 10 bases line up with TRBD1. The J segment lost 2 bases and the V segment lost 5 bases, leaving 4 bases of the junction unmatched. Per germline, CDR1 LNHDA and CDR2 SQIVND (reference sequence). CDR3 length: 15 amino acids. CDR3 protein: CASSETGGFTDTQYF. The CDR3, as DNA: TGTGCCAGTAGTGAGACAGGGGGCTTCACAGATACGCAGTATTTT.

This chain links TRBV9 with TRBJ1-3, with 7 bases that match TRBD1. Germline V CDR1 and CDR2: SGDLS, YYNGEE. V lost 4 bases to trimming and J lost 0 bases; unmatched junction nucleotides: 7. The CDR3 is 16 residues long. CDR3 DNA: TGTGCCAGCAGCTCGGAGGGGACAGCCTCTGGAAACACCATATATTTT. Amino acids: CASSSEGTASGNTIYF.

This clonotype showed up many times. The rearrangement links TRBV5-1 to TRBJ2-7; no definite D call. The CDR3 runs to 14 residues. Germline V gene sequence: CDR1 SGHRS, CDR2 YFSETQ. V shed 6 bases and J shed 3 bases, with 16 bases lying between them. CDR3: CASTTGPQNYEQYF. The DNA for the CDR3 is TGCGCCAGCACCACCGGGCCCCAAAACTACGAGCAGTACTTC.

This clonotype was recorded a few times. V and J are TRBV6-2 or TRBV6-3 and TRBJ2-3, with TRBD2 matching 10 bases. The CDR3 is made up of 16 amino acids. Germline loops: CDR1 MNHEY, CDR2 SVGEGT. After removal of 7 bases from V and 4 bases from J, the junction contained 11 bases not matched to a gene. CDR3: CASKRLRTSGPDTQYF. CDR3 coding DNA: TGTGCCAGCAAACGGCTCCGGACTAGCGGCCCAGATACGCAGTATTTT.

The V gene is TRBV9, the J gene TRBJ1-1; TRBD1 might be the D (5 bases). Germline V lookup: CDR1 SGDLS, CDR2 YYNGEE. The CDR3 runs 13 residues. Trimming took 3 bases from V and 5 from J, leaving 11 bases between them. CDR3 sequence (DNA): TGTGCCAGCAGCGCTTCAGGGCAGACTGAAGCTTTCTTT. Residues: CASSASGQTEAFF.

This clonotype was seen ten or more times. The rearrangement uses TRBV19 and TRBJ1-2, with no clear D. The CDR3 loop spans 12 amino acids. CDR1 is LNHDA, CDR2 SQIVND, per germline (reference sequence). The V end lost 2 bases, the J end lost 8 bases, and 9 bases lay between the germline ends. The CDR3 spells CASSISSQGYTF. The CDR3 DNA is TGTGCCAGTAGTATATCCTCTCAGGGCTACACCTTC.

This clonotype has a count of ten or more. The gene calls are TRBV28 and TRBJ2-7; D is tentatively TRBD1 or TRBD2 (6 bases each). V lost 8 bases and J lost 2, with 19 bases in between. The germline V gene encodes CDR1 MDHEN and CDR2 SYDVKM. CDR3 length: 15 amino acids. The CDR3 reads CASHARGTPPYEQYF. The DNA for the CDR3 is TGTGCCAGCCACGCCCGCGGGACACCCCCCTACGAGCAGTACTTC.

The chain links TRBV6-6 to TRBJ2-7; the D gene is possibly TRBD2 (7 bases). V was cut by 5 bases and J by 3 bases, with 14 bases left in between. This CDR3 region has 14 residues. Germline V gene sequence: CDR1 MNHNY, CDR2 SVGAGI (reference sequence). The CDR3 DNA sequence: TGTGCCAGCAGTGGAACAGGGACTAACTACGAGCAGTACTTC. It encodes CASSGTGTNYEQYF.

This clonotype was recorded many times. The V call is TRBV29-1, the J call TRBJ1-2; TRBD1 agrees at 8 bases. The CDR3 has 14 residues. The J segment lost 5 bases and the V segment lost 5 bases, leaving 10 bases of the junction unmatched. Germline CDR1 SQVTM, CDR2 ANQGSEA. As DNA, the CDR3 is TGCAGCGTTCTGACAGGGGAGGATACGTATGGCTACACCTTC. Its protein is CSVLTGEDTYGYTF.

This clonotype was found many times. V is TRBV6-1 and J is TRBJ2-7; D unclear. Trimming cost V 6 bases and J 4 bases, with 7 bases left between them. Germline CDR1 MNHNS, CDR2 SASEGT. This CDR3 spans 11 amino acids. The CDR3 bases are TGTGCCAGCAGCTTAGGGTACGAGCAGTACTTC. As protein: CASSLGYEQYF.

This clonotype has ten or more counts. This chain links TRBV30 with TRBJ1-6; D unresolved. CDR1 is GTSNPN, CDR2 SVGIG, per germline (reference sequence). The CDR3 has 16 residues. V lost 2 bases to trimming and J lost 2 bases, with 13 bases between them. The CDR3 region is CAWSREGRAYNSPLHF. Written as DNA, the CDR3 is TGTGCCTGGAGTCGAGAAGGGAGGGCCTATAATTCACCCCTCCACTTT.

The table lists this clonotype with many counts. The chain links TRBV7-9 to TRBJ2-7; D gene uncertain. Germline V gene sequence: CDR1 SEHNR, CDR2 FQNEAQ (reference sequence). The CDR3 runs to 12 residues. Trimming removed 4 bases from V and 2 bases from J, with 6 bases in between. CDR3 protein: CASSSRPYEQYF. CDR3 DNA: TGTGCCAGCAGCTCGCGCCCCTACGAGCAGTACTTC.

This clonotype was detected many times. The genes are TRBV5-1 and TRBJ1-6; D not certain. Germline V gives CDR1 SGHRS, CDR2 YFSETQ. Deletions cut 0 bases from V and 6 bases from J, with 4 bases between. The CDR3 is 13 amino acids. Written as DNA, the CDR3 is TGCGCCAGCAGCTTGGCAGTTAATTCACCCCTCCACTTT. Its protein is CASSLAVNSPLHF.

This clonotype was counted between two and nine times. This may be a read error, as it is one base from a much larger clone. The V gene is TRBV11-2, the J gene TRBJ2-7; D perhaps matches TRBD2 (8 bases). V was shortened by 1 base and J by 3 bases, with 16 bases between the two germline ends. The CDR3 extends over 16 amino acids. The germline V gene has CDR1 SGHAT and CDR2 FQNNGV. The CDR3 loop is CASSLVSGTADYEQYF. The CDR3 DNA reads as TGTGCCAGCAGCTTAGTTAGCGGGACAGCCGACTACGAGCAGTACTTC. The full variable domain, completed using reference TRBV11-2 and TRBJ2-7, is EAGVAQSPRYKIIEKRQSVAFWCNPISGHATLYWYQQILGQGPKLLIQFQNNGVVDDSQLPKDRFSAERLKGVDSTLKIQPAKLEDSAVYLCASSLVSGTADYEQYFGPGTRLTVT.

This clonotype was detected many times. For the CDR3, the DNA is TGTGCCAGCAGCCCAGAGATCCTTAGCACAGATACGCAGTATTTT. Translating gives CASSPEILSTDTQYF. This rearrangement joins TRBV5-4 to TRBJ2-3; D not resolved. The length of the CDR3 is 15 residues. Germline assignment: CDR1 SGHNT and CDR2 YYREEE (reference sequence). The V and J ends lost 4 bases and 0 bases respectively, with 12 bases between them.

V usage is TRBV3-1 and J usage is TRBJ2-6, with 8 bases lining up with TRBD2. The germline CDR1 and CDR2 sequences are LGHDT and YNNKEL (reference sequence). The CDR3 totals 18 residues. The ends lost 0 bases at V and 0 bases at J; junction bases unmatched: 4. The chain's CDR3 is CASSQEGLAGSGANVLTF. CDR3 sequence (DNA): TGTGCCAGCAGCCAAGAAGGTCTAGCGGGCTCTGGGGCCAACGTCCTGACTTTC. Full variable domain (missing parts from reference TRBV3-1 and TRBJ2-6): DTAVSQTPKYLVTQMGNDKSIKCEQNLGHDTMYWYKQDSKKFLKIMFSYNNKELIINETVPNRFSPKSPDKAHLNLHINSLELGDSAVYFCASSQEGLAGSGANVLTFGAGSRLTVL.

This clonotype was detected ten times or more. V gene TRBV19 combines with J gene TRBJ1-5; the match to TRBD1 covers 12 bases. This CDR3 spans 15 amino acids. J gave up 7 bases and V 6 bases, and 7 bases lay outside the gene matches. Germline-derived CDR1 and CDR2 are LNHDA and SQIVND (reference sequence). The CDR3 nucleotides are TGTGCCAGTAGACCCGGGACAGGGGGCCGGCAGCCCCAGCATTTT. Protein: CASRPGTGGRQPQHF.

This clonotype was picked up many times. This chain uses TRBV7-3 with TRBJ2-3, with TRBD2 as a possible D gene (6 bases). The CDR3 length is 14 residues. The V gene lost 4 bases and the J gene lost 2 bases, with 10 bases spanning the gap. Germline values: CDR1 SGHTA, CDR2 FQGTGA. The DNA for the CDR3 is TGTGCCAGCAGCTCAGGGACTTTCACAGATACGCAGTATTTT. Translation: CASSSGTFTDTQYF.

The chain uses TRBV28 and TRBJ1-2; perhaps TRBD1 as D (6 bases). The germline gives CDR1 MDHEN, CDR2 SYDVKM. The CDR3 loop spans 15 amino acids. The germline V and J ends were trimmed by 2 bases and 4 bases, with 14 bases remaining between them. The CDR3 spells CASSLRGGPSYGYTF. The CDR3 DNA reads TGTGCCAGCAGTTTACGAGGGGGGCCGAGCTATGGCTACACCTTC.

This clonotype was found a few times. A much larger clone sits a single nucleotide away, making a read error possible. The chain couples TRBV19 to TRBJ2-2; TRBD1 agrees at 9 bases. The CDR3 is 15 amino acids. Germline loops: CDR1 LNHDA, CDR2 SQIVND (reference sequence). Trimming took 6 bases from V and 6 from J; bases not matched to a gene: 8. The CDR3 DNA reads as TGTGCCAGTAGAGCCCGGACAGGGGACGCCGGGGAGCTGTTTTTT. Translation gives CASRARTGDAGELFF.